This T cell receptor beta chain emerged from a study of T cell changes during pregnancy in multiple sclerosis. Only in-frame clones appear in the TCRdb table, and some are missing; sequencing was by immunoSEQ multiplex PCR. The table records about 29,000 clones, 75% to 90% of them present only once. This clonotype originated in a female donor with multiple sclerosis, enrolled in a pregnancy study. The material was CD8+ T cells from peripheral blood mononuclear cells, obtained after pregnancy.

Here the CDR3 reads CASGWLAEEQFF. In DNA form, the CDR3 reads TGTGCCAGCGGATGGCTAGCAGAGGAGCAGTTCTTC. The chain joins TRBV2 to TRBJ2-1; the D gene is possibly TRBD2 (5 bases). The germline CDR1 and CDR2 sequences are SNHLY and FYNNEI. The germline V and J ends were trimmed by 8 bases and 10 bases, with 15 bases remaining between them. The CDR3 extends over 12 amino acids.